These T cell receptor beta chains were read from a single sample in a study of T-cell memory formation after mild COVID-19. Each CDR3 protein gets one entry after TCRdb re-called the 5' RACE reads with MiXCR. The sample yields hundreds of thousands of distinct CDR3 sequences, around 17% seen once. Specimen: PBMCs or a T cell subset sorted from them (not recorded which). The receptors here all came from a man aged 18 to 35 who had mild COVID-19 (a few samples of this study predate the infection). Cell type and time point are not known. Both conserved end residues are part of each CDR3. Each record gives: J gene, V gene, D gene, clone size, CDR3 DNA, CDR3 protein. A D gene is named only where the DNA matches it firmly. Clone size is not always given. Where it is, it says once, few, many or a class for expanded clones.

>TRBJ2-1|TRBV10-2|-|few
TGCGCCAGCAACCCGACAGAGTCCCATGAGCAGTTCTTC
CASNPTESHEQFF
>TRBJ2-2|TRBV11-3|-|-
TGTGCCAGCAGCTGGACAGACTCGAACACCGGGGAGCTGTTTTTT
CASSWTDSNTGELFF
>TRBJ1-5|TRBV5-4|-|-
TGTGCCAGCAGCTTGTGGGGCACGTCCAATCAGCCCCAGCATTTT
CASSLWGTSNQPQHF
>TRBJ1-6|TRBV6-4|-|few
TGTGCCAGCAGAGGCCCGGGGGCGAATTCACCCCTCCACTTT
CASRGPGANSPLHF
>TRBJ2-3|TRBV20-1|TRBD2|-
TGCAGTGCACGACTAGCGGGGAACACAGATACGCAGTATTTT
CSARLAGNTDTQYF
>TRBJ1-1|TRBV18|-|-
TGTGCCAGCTCCTCCTCCGAGGGGGACACTGAAGCTTTCTTT
CASSSSEGDTEAFF
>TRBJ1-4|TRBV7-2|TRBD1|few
TGTGCCAGCAGCCAGGGGGCTACTAATGAAAAACTGTTTTTT
CASSQGATNEKLFF
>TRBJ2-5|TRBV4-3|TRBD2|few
TGCGCCAGCAGCCGCATGGGACTAGACCAAGAGACCCAGTACTTC
CASSRMGLDQETQYF
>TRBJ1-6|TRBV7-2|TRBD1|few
TGTGCCAGCAGGTTAACCGGGACAGGGGATTCACCCCTCCACTTT
CASRLTGTGDSPLHF
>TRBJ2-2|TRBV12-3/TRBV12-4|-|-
TGTGCCAGCAGTTCTGGGCTCTCGAACACCGGGGAGCTGTTTTTT
CASSSGLSNTGELFF
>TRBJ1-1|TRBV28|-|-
TGTGCCACCGCCCGGGGCACTGAAGCTTTCTTT
CATARGTEAFF
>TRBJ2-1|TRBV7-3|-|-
TGTGCCAGCAGCCCACTTGGGGAAGGTAATGAGCAGTTCTTC
CASSPLGEGNEQFF
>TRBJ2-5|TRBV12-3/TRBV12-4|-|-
TGTGCCAGCAGGTTTGACACGTTCCAAGAGACCCAGTACTTC
CASRFDTFQETQYF
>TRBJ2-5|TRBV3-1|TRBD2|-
TGTGCCAGCACTGGGGGGGAGCAAGAGACCCAGTACTTC
CASTGGEQETQYF
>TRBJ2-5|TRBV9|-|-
TGTGCCAGCAGCGTAGCGGGGGCCTCACGAGAGACCCAGTACTTC
CASSVAGASRETQYF
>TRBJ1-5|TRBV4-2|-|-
TGTGCCAGCAGCCAAGACCCCCTGGGCGGTAGTAATCAGCCCCAGCATTTT
CASSQDPLGGSNQPQHF
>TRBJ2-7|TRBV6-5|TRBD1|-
TGTGCCAGCAGACCGGGACAGCCGCCCTCCGAGCAGTACTTC
CASRPGQPPSEQYF
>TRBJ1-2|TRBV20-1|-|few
TGCAGTGCTAGTCTTACCCTTGAGGGGGACGTCTACACCTTC
CSASLTLEGDVYTF
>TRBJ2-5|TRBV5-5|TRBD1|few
TGTGCCAGCAGCTTGGATCCAGGACAGGGAACCCAGTACTTC
CASSLDPGQGTQYF
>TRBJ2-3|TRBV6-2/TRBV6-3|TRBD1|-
TGTGCCAGCAGTCACACCGACAGGGATCTCACAGATACGCAGTATTTT
CASSHTDRDLTDTQYF
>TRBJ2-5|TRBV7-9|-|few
TGTGCCAGCAGCTTAACTACCTCGGAGACCCAGTACTTC
CASSLTTSETQYF
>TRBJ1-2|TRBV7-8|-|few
TGTGCCAGCAGCCGGGACCGTGACTATGGCTACACCTTC
CASSRDRDYGYTF
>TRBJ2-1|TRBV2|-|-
TGTGCCAGCAGTAGGCGGGCGGGGGCCTCCCGTCGCGATGAGCAGTTCTTC
CASSRRAGASRRDEQFF